This entry is about one T cell receptor (beta chain). In the authors' workflow: Reference gene primer amplification in the assay estimated nucleated cell counts. Method: immunoSEQ multiplex PCR; TCRdb's copy keeps in-frame clones and lacks some. V and J calls and clone size are given by that table; D and trimming were obtained from the DNA. The sample has a few hundred thousand clones; about 90% are singletons. The sample belongs to a study of blood T cell repertoires in COVID-19. As for the study in general: Donors in the United States, Italy and Spain gave samples during acute or convalescent COVID-19.

There are 14 residues in the CDR3. V lost 4 bases and J lost 6; bases outside the gene matches: 2. Germline CDR1 and CDR2: SQVTM and ANQGSEA. Individuals aged roughly 18 to 100 years were recruited from fewer than 30 US areas. Allocation to cohorts depended on clinical history reported by the participants. The TCR sequence derives from a human donor in a cohort exposed to, infected with or recovered from COVID-19 (not recorded which). The donor label of this sample is uncertain. The chain couples TRBV29-1 to TRBJ2-3; 15 positions match TRBD2. Specimen: PBMCs or T cells enriched from blood (not recorded which). The chain's CDR3 is CSVGTSGGADTQYF. The CDR3 DNA is TGCAGCGTTGGGACTAGCGGGGGGGCGGATACGCAGTATTTT.